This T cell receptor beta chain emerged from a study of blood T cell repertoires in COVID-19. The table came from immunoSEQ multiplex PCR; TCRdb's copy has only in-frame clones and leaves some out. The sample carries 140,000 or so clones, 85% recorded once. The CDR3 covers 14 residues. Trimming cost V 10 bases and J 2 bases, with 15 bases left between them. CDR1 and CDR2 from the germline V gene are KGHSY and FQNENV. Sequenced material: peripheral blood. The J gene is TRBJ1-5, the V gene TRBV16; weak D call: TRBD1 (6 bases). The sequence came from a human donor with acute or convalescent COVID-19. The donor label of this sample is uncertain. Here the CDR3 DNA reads TGTGCCACCTCGGGGGGGGCTGGCAATCAGCCCCAGCATTTT. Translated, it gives CATSGGAGNQPQHF.